The sequence of this TCR beta chain was determined in a study of human versus mouse CDR3 diversity and MHC coevolution. TCRdb's copy holds only in-frame clones and misses some; the assay was immunoSEQ multiplex PCR. The table has fewer than 100,000 clones, roughly 93% seen once. With V trimmed by 8 bases and J by 1 base, 5 bases remained unmatched. Germline CDR1 and CDR2: SEHNR and FQNEAQ (reference sequence). The CDR3 loop spans 14 amino acids. V usage is TRBV7-9 and J usage is TRBJ1-2; 9 bases match TRBD1. This TCR came from a person aged 30-69 years in good health. Sequencing was done on a sample of naive CD4+ T cells from blood. Subset denoted: CD45RO-negative CD62L-positive naive CD4 T cells. The CDR3 protein is CASGGQGNNYGYTF. The CDR3 bases are TGTGCCAGCGGGGGACAGGGTAATAACTATGGCTACACCTTC.